The rows below give T cell receptor beta chains drawn from one sample of a study of cytomegalovirus exposure and HLA in healthy donors. Assay used: immunoSEQ multiplex PCR; TCRdb lists only in-frame clones, some missing. The sample has some 130,000 clones. The material sequenced was PBMCs. Receptors originate from a man aged 18 to 35 in good health and CMV-seronegative. The CDR3 runs from the conserved cysteine through the conserved F or W. The D gene is left open where the match is weak.

d_call,j_call,v_call,cdr3_nt,cdr3_aa
TRBD1,TRBJ2-5,TRBV4-1,TGCGCCAGCAGCCCAAGATCAAAGGGACAGCTCCAAGAGACCCAGTACTTC,CASSPRSKGQLQETQYF
NA,TRBJ2-1,TRBV15,TGTGCCACCAGCAGAGACATCATTGGGAGGCCCAACTACAATGAGCAGTTCTTC,CATSRDIIGRPNYNEQFF
TRBD2,TRBJ2-3,TRBV6-4,TGTGCCAGCAGTGGACTAGCGGGAGCAGATACGCAGTATTTT,CASSGLAGADTQYF
NA,TRBJ1-1,TRBV30,TGTGCCACAGGGATGAACACTGAAGCTTTCTTT,CATGMNTEAFF
TRBD1,TRBJ1-4,TRBV23-1,TGCGCCAGCAGTCCTTTGAGGGGACAGGTGAATGAAAAACTGTTTTTT,CASSPLRGQVNEKLFF
NA,TRBJ2-1,TRBV30,TGTGCCTGGTCCCCCTTATCAGGGATGACCTACAATGAGCAGTTCTTC,CAWSPLSGMTYNEQFF
NA,TRBJ2-2,TRBV19,TGTGCCAGTAGTATCGGGGGTTGGGGGAACACCGGGGAGCTGTTTTTT,CASSIGGWGNTGELFF
TRBD1,TRBJ2-1,TRBV10-3,TGTGCCATCGGCTTCTCCGACAGGGTATACAATGAGCAGTTCTTC,CAIGFSDRVYNEQFF
TRBD1,TRBJ2-7,TRBV5-1,TGCGCCAGCAGCTTTGGGACAGGGTACCACGAGCAGTACTTC,CASSFGTGYHEQYF
NA,TRBJ2-7,TRBV29-1,TGCAGCGTTGGGAGGACAGACTCCTACGAGCAGTACTTC,CSVGRTDSYEQYF
TRBD1,TRBJ1-5,TRBV6-1,TGTGCCAGCAGTGCGGGGGACAGGGCAAATCAGCCCCAGCATTTT,CASSAGDRANQPQHF
TRBD2,TRBJ2-3,TRBV5-1,TGCGCCAGCACCGGGGCCGGGGGGGGCACAGATACGCAGTATTTT,CASTGAGGGTDTQYF
TRBD2,TRBJ2-7,TRBV15,TGTGCCACCAGCAGAGAAGCTAGCGGGGGGCCGACCTACGAGCAGTACTTC,CATSREASGGPTYEQYF
NA,TRBJ1-2,TRBV19,TGTGCCAGTAGTATAGTCGCAGCTAACTATGGCTACACCTTC,CASSIVAANYGYTF
NA,TRBJ1-1,TRBV30,TGTGCCTGCCCTCCCCGGGGGGCGAACACTGAAGCTTTCTTT,CACPPRGANTEAFF
TRBD1,TRBJ2-7,TRBV6-5,TGTGCCAGCAGTTACTCGAGGACAGGGGTTGTGGGTGAGCAGTACTTC,CASSYSRTGVVGEQYF
NA,TRBJ2-3,TRBV11-2,TGTGCCAGCAGAACAGGGAACACAGATACGCAGTATTTT,CASRTGNTDTQYF
NA,TRBJ2-2,TRBV9,TGTGCCAGCAGCCCTAGACTGACCGGGGAGCTGTTTTTT,CASSPRLTGELFF
NA,TRBJ1-5,TRBV5-5,TGTGCCAGCAGCTCTAGGACAGACAATCAGCCCCAGCATTTT,CASSSRTDNQPQHF
NA,TRBJ2-1,TRBV5-1,TGCGCCAGCAGCTTGACGTGGACTCTGACCTCCATAAGCTCCTACAATGAGCAGTTCTTC,CASSLTWTLTSISSYNEQFF
NA,TRBJ2-7,TRBV6-5,TGTGCCAGCAGTTACGATGCACATAGGAGCTACGAGCAGTACTTC,CASSYDAHRSYEQYF
TRBD1,TRBJ1-5,TRBV6-5,TGTGCCAGCAGTACTATGGGACAGGGACATCAGCCCCAGCATTTT,CASSTMGQGHQPQHF
NA,TRBJ1-1,TRBV6-1,TGTGCCAGCCGAGATTCCGCGGGGGATCGGACTGAAGCTTTCTTT,CASRDSAGDRTEAFF
TRBD2,TRBJ2-5,TRBV7-2,TGTGCCAGCAGCCAAGGACTAGATGGCCGCGAGCATTACTTC,CASSQGLDGREHYF
TRBD1,TRBJ1-2,TRBV29-1,TGCAGCGTTCGGGACAGTGGTGGCTACACCTTC,CSVRDSGGYTF
TRBD1,TRBJ1-1,TRBV19,TGTGCCAGTAGAACAAGACAGGGGGTGGTCACTGAAGCTTTCTTT,CASRTRQGVVTEAFF
NA,TRBJ1-2,TRBV7-9,TGTGCCAGCAGCTTAGAAGCAGGGAGGGGCTACACCTTC,CASSLEAGRGYTF
NA,TRBJ1-6,TRBV28,TGTGCCAGCAGGAGTGGGGAGGGCTTGAGGTCACCCCTCCACTTT,CASRSGEGLRSPLHF
TRBD1,TRBJ2-2,TRBV5-1,TGCGCCAGCAGACCTGGGGACAGAATAACCGGGGAGCTGTTTTTT,CASRPGDRITGELFF
TRBD2,TRBJ2-2,TRBV19,TGTGCCAGTAGTGATCCGGGGGGAACGGAGACCGGGGAGCTGTTTTTT,CASSDPGGTETGELFF
NA,TRBJ2-7,TRBV28,TGTGCCAGCACCAGCGGGCTCTACGAGCAGTACTTC,CASTSGLYEQYF
TRBD2,TRBJ2-3,TRBV9,TGTGCCAGCAGCGGCGTGGTTACTAGCGACCAGACCGGGGATACGCAGTATTTT,CASSGVVTSDQTGDTQYF
TRBD2,TRBJ2-2,TRBV30,TGTGCCTGGAGTCCGGGACTAGCGGGGTTGGGGGAGCTGTTTTTT,CAWSPGLAGLGELFF
TRBD1,TRBJ2-1,TRBV6-6,TGTGCCAGCAGTTCCATACCGGACAGGGAGCAGTTCTTC,CASSSIPDREQFF
NA,TRBJ2-3,TRBV9,TGTGCCAGCAGCGCGCAGCGGGATACGCAGTATTTT,CASSAQRDTQYF
NA,TRBJ1-4,TRBV2,TGTGCCAGCCAGGCGGGTCTCGGAGAAAAACTGTTTTTT,CASQAGLGEKLFF
TRBD1,TRBJ2-1,TRBV19,TGTGCCAGTAGGATCTATTCGGGACAGGGGGCAAATGAGCAGTTCTTC,CASRIYSGQGANEQFF
NA,TRBJ2-3,TRBV12-5,TGTGCTAGTGGTAGGGACATCACAGATACGCAGTATTTT,CASGRDITDTQYF
TRBD1,TRBJ2-1,TRBV5-8,TGTGCCAGCAGTTCGACAGGGGGGTCCAATGAGCAGTTCTTC,CASSSTGGSNEQFF
NA,TRBJ1-1,TRBV9,TGTGCCAGCAGCGGGGGGCGCGGGGCTTTCTTT,CASSGGRGAFF
TRBD2,TRBJ2-5,TRBV9,TGTGCCAGCAGCGTAGGGAACAGCGGGAAGGTTGAGACCCAGTACTTC,CASSVGNSGKVETQYF
NA,TRBJ1-5,TRBV28,TGTGCCAGCACTAACAATCAGCCCCAGCATTTT,CASTNNQPQHF
NA,TRBJ2-2,TRBV7-2,TGTGCCAGCAGCCCCGGGACAACTAACACCGGGGAGCTGTTTTTT,CASSPGTTNTGELFF
NA,TRBJ1-1,TRBV6-1,TGTGCCAGCAGTTCTACCTCGAACACTGAAGCTTTCTTT,CASSSTSNTEAFF
TRBD1,TRBJ1-6,TRBV7-2,TGTGCCAGCAGCTTACAGGGGGATAATTCACCCCTCCACTTT,CASSLQGDNSPLHF
NA,TRBJ2-7,TRBV5-1,TGCGCCAGCAGCTTCACAGGCGGCTCCTACGAACAGTACTTC,CASSFTGGSYEQYF
NA,TRBJ2-1,TRBV2,TGTGCCAGCAGTGAACCCTTCAATGAGCAGTTCTTC,CASSEPFNEQFF
NA,TRBJ2-5,TRBV6-1,TGTGCCAGCAGTGAAAGGGCTATCCCCAGGGAAGAGACCCAGTACTTC,CASSERAIPREETQYF
TRBD1,TRBJ2-3,TRBV7-2,TGTGCCAGCAGCCATGGGGGGACAGGGAAAGCAGATACGCAGTATTTT,CASSHGGTGKADTQYF
TRBD1,TRBJ2-7,TRBV29-1,TGCAGCTTCCGGACAGGGAGAAGGTACGAGCAGTACTTC,CSFRTGRRYEQYF
NA,TRBJ2-1,TRBV7-2,TGTGCCAGCAGCTTAACAGGGACCTACAATGAGCAGTTCTTC,CASSLTGTYNEQFF
TRBD1,TRBJ1-4,TRBV9,TGTGCCAGCAGCGTGCAGGGGGCGTCTGAAGGAAAACTGTTTTTT,CASSVQGASEGKLFF
NA,TRBJ2-6,TRBV7-9,TGTGCCAGCAGCGAGCAAGTCGTCTCTGGGGCCAACGTCCTGACTTTC,CASSEQVVSGANVLTF